These 10 T cell receptor beta chains were sequenced from one sample in a study of a mutant IDH1 vaccine in newly diagnosed glioma. No cognate antigen is known for these TCRs. Time point reported: week 11, during vaccination. In the vaccine, a single dose held 300 ug of the mutant IDH1 20-mer peptide, along with topical imiquimod. The method was immunoSEQ multiplex PCR; TCRdb's version includes in-frame clones alone and lacks a portion of them. The repertoire has fewer than 150,000 clones, under 90% of them found once; the top ten carry around 0.6%. The sample in question was PBMCs, obtained from a glioma patient whose treatment included an IDH1 peptide vaccine. Source of these receptors: a woman aged 45 to 65 with glioma.

The chain joins TRBV11-2 to TRBJ1-2; D gene uncertain. CDR1 is SGHAT, CDR2 FQNNGV, per germline. This CDR3 has 13 residues. The V gene lost 5 bases and the J gene lost 14 bases, with 21 bases spanning the gap. The CDR3, as DNA: TGTGCCAGCAGCACCTCGGCGGGGAAGGTACATACCTTC. This sequence encodes CASSTSAGKVHTF.

The CDR3, as DNA: TGCGCCAGCAGCCAAGTCCAGAGTCGGAACACTGAAGCTTTCTTT. Translated: CASSQVQSRNTEAFF. The chain has TRBV4-1 and TRBJ1-1; the D is unclear. From germline, CDR1 is MGHRA and CDR2 YSYEKL. V was shortened by 1 base and J by 1 base, with 10 bases between the two germline ends. The CDR3 is 15 amino acids.

The J gene is TRBJ2-7, the V gene TRBV10-1; D remains ambiguous. V lost 8 bases and J lost 3, with 14 bases in between. This CDR3 has 13 residues. CDR1 is WNHNN, CDR2 SYGVQD, per germline (reference sequence). The CDR3 coding sequence is TGCGCCAGCCGTAAGGACCCGGGCTACGAGCAGTACTTC. Protein product: CASRKDPGYEQYF.

This chain's CDR3 is CASSSWTAAGYTF. The CDR3 DNA is TGTGCCAGCAGCTCCTGGACAGCAGCCGGCTACACCTTC. The rearrangement joins TRBV7-9 to TRBJ1-2; tentatively, D is TRBD1 (6 bases). The V and J ends lost 4 bases and 8 bases respectively, with 14 bases between them. The CDR3 loop spans 13 amino acids. In germline, CDR1 is SEHNR, CDR2 FQNEAQ (reference sequence).

The rearrangement uses TRBV14 and TRBJ2-3; 9 nucleotides line up with TRBD2. The CDR3 is made up of 16 amino acids. CDR1 is SGHDN and CDR2 is FVKESK in the germline V gene. J gave up 6 bases and V 0 bases, and 7 bases lay outside the gene matches. In DNA, the CDR3 is TGTGCCAGCAGCCAAGAACTGGCGGGAGGGCCTGATACGCAGTATTTT. Its translation is CASSQELAGGPDTQYF.

The chain employs TRBV11-2 and TRBJ1-3; D gene ambiguous. CDR1 is SGHAT, CDR2 FQNNGV, per germline. V lost 1 base and J lost 1, with 11 bases in between. This CDR3 is built from 16 residues. CDR3 DNA sequence: TGTGCCAGCAGCTTAGGGGCGGCGGGTTCTGGAAACACCATATATTTT. It yields the protein CASSLGAAGSGNTIYF.

This clone appeared a single time. J is TRBJ2-1 and V is TRBV19, with 9 bases matching TRBD2. The CDR3 contains 15 residues. Germline CDR1 is LNHDA and CDR2 is SQIVND (reference sequence). The V and J ends lost 3 bases and 7 bases, in that order; junction bases with no gene match: 7. DNA of the CDR3: TGTGCCAGTAGTATGAGGTCTAGCGGGAATAATGAGCAGTTCTTC. It encodes CASSMRSSGNNEQFF.

CDR3 amino acids: CASSLGGGYSNQPQHF. The CDR3 DNA follows: TGTGCCAGCAGTTTAGGGGGCGGATATAGCAATCAGCCCCAGCATTTT. The chain combines TRBV27 with TRBJ1-5; tentatively, D is TRBD1 (6 bases). The CDR3 runs to 16 residues. Germline CDR1 is MNHEY and CDR2 is SMNVEV (reference sequence). The V and J ends lost 2 bases and 0 bases respectively, with 11 bases between them.

In its sample, this clone was seen once. The genes are TRBV7-8 and TRBJ2-1; 10 positions match TRBD2. CDR1 is SGHVS, CDR2 FQNEAQ, per germline. The CDR3 runs 16 residues. V dropped 3 bases and J dropped 7; count of bases not matched to a gene: 9. CDR3 sequence: CASSFGASGRINEQFF. The CDR3 nucleotides read TGTGCCAGCAGCTTTGGGGCTAGCGGGAGAATAAATGAGCAGTTCTTC.

The V call is TRBV27, the J call TRBJ2-3; TRBD2 agrees at 10 bases. Per the germline V gene, CDR1 is MNHEY and CDR2 is SMNVEV (reference sequence). The CDR3 loop spans 13 amino acids. Trimming at V came to 7 bases and at J to 11 bases, leaving 9 bases not matched to a gene. CDR3 nucleotide sequence: TGTGCCAGCACCGTAGCGGGAGGTCGTGGGCAGTATTTT. Translation: CASTVAGGRGQYF.